A single sample is the source of the 23 T cell receptor beta chains below, sequenced in a study of control samples from healthy donors and cancer patients. Assay used: immunoSEQ multiplex PCR; TCRdb lists only in-frame clones, some missing. The sample records 150,000 or so clones, over 85% being singletons. Sequencing was performed on blood. These receptors were taken from a man aged 30-40 years in good health.

DNA of the CDR3: TGTGCCAGTAGCGTCGACGGGAAATTCGAAGCTTTCTTT. Translation: CASSVDGKFEAFF. J is TRBJ1-1 and V is TRBV19; D call uncertain. The germline CDR1 and CDR2 sequences are LNHDA and SQIVND (reference sequence). Trimming cost V 6 bases and J 8 bases, with 16 bases left between them. The CDR3 sequence is 13 residues long.

The chain uses TRBV28 and TRBJ2-7, with 7 bases aligning to TRBD1. V lost 5 bases, J lost 1 base, and 17 bases stayed unmatched. The CDR3 runs 18 residues. Germline V CDR1 and CDR2: MDHEN, SYDVKM. The CDR3 nucleotides are TGTGCCAGCAGTCGACGACAGGGTAGTAGTACCTTGTCCTACGAGCAGTACTTC. Translating it yields CASSRRQGSSTLSYEQYF.

V and J are TRBV2 and TRBJ2-7, with 7 positions matching TRBD1. Per germline, CDR1 SNHLY and CDR2 FYNNEI. CDR3 length: 14 residues. V lost 7 bases, J lost 6 bases, and 12 bases stayed unmatched. This CDR3 is CASTSVTGFGEQYF. CDR3 coding DNA: TGTGCCAGCACTTCCGTGACAGGGTTCGGCGAGCAGTACTTC.

The CDR3 loop is CASTDIEVSPLHF. The CDR3 region has the DNA TGTGCCAGCACCGATATAGAAGTGTCCCCCCTCCACTTT. The chain uses TRBV2 and TRBJ1-6; D unresolved. This CDR3 spans 13 amino acids. The germline V and J ends were trimmed by 7 bases and 13 bases, with 17 bases remaining between them. Looked up from germline, CDR1 is SNHLY and CDR2 is FYNNEI.

V is TRBV18 and J is TRBJ1-6; no definite D call. V was trimmed by 5 bases and J by 0 bases, leaving 11 bases between them. Germline CDR1 reads KGHSH; CDR2 reads LQKENI. This CDR3 comprises 16 residues. The CDR3 sequence is CASSSYSSSYNSPLHF. The CDR3 nucleotides read TGTGCCAGCTCATCCTACAGTAGCTCCTATAATTCACCCCTCCACTTT.

The chain couples TRBV6-2 or TRBV6-3 to TRBJ1-1, with 8 positions matching TRBD1. Germline CDR1 reads MNHEY; CDR2 reads SVGEGT. The CDR3 has 15 residues. The V segment lost 4 bases and the J segment 5 bases; nucleotides outside the gene matches: 9. CDR3: CASSLIQGAGTEAFF. The CDR3 coding sequence is TGTGCCAGCAGTTTGATTCAGGGGGCTGGAACTGAAGCTTTCTTT.

This clone occurred once. The chain links TRBV5-1 to TRBJ1-6; 11 bases are shared with TRBD1. The CDR3 is 17 amino acids. V shed 5 bases, J shed 8 bases, and the junction held 12 bases outside the gene matches. Germline V gene data show CDR1 as SGHRS and CDR2 as YFSETQ. The CDR3 nucleotides are TGCGCCAGCAGAACCCAGGGGATGGGACAGGGGGATTCACCCCTCCACTTT. It is translated as CASRTQGMGQGDSPLHF.

The chain is built from TRBV25-1 and TRBJ2-7; a weak D match, TRBD2 (5 bases). The V end was cut by 6 bases, the J end by 2 bases, with 11 bases between. The CDR3 length is 13 residues. CDR1 and CDR2 (germline): MGHDK, SYGVNS. Here the CDR3 DNA reads TGTGCCAGCAGGCTAGGGAGTACCTACGAGCAGTACTTC. Translated, it gives CASRLGSTYEQYF.

This chain joins TRBV27 and TRBJ2-3, with D perhaps matching TRBD1 (8 bases). V was cut by 7 bases and J by 5 bases, with 19 bases left in between. CDR3 length: 15 amino acids. Germline V CDR1 and CDR2: MNHEY, SMNVEV (reference sequence). The CDR3 region has the DNA TGTGCCAGCATTTCAGGGGGCAGGGGGGGAGATACGCAGTATTTT. Translation: CASISGGRGGDTQYF.

The rearrangement uses TRBV11-2 and TRBJ1-2, with D hard to call. Germline lookup yields CDR1 SGHAT and CDR2 FQNNGV. The CDR3 covers 12 residues. V lost 6 bases to trimming and J lost 0 bases, with 5 bases between them. Here the CDR3 DNA reads TGTGCCAGCAGGACGTCTAACTATGGCTACACCTTC. Protein sequence: CASRTSNYGYTF.

The chain combines TRBV5-6 with TRBJ2-6; D is unclear. The germline V and J ends were trimmed by 6 bases and 4 bases, with 8 bases remaining between them. CDR1 is SGHDT, CDR2 YYEEEE, per germline. This CDR3 contains 13 residues. For the CDR3, the DNA is TGTGCCAGCATAATTCGCGGGGCCAACGTCCTGACTTTC. As protein: CASIIRGANVLTF. The full variable domain, with the rest looked up from reference TRBV5-6 and TRBJ2-6, is DAGVTQSPTHLIKTRGQQVTLRCSPKSGHDTVSWYQQALGQGPQFIFQYYEEEERQRGNFPDRFSGHQFPNYSSELNVNALLLGDSALYLCASIIRGANVLTFGAGSRLTVL.

The V and J genes are TRBV2 and TRBJ2-3; 8 bases match TRBD1. Germline V gives CDR1 SNHLY, CDR2 FYNNEI. This CDR3 contains 15 residues. The V segment lost 6 bases and the J segment 5 bases; nucleotides outside the gene matches: 10. CDR3 sequence: CASSVGQGSRDTQYF. CDR3 in DNA: TGTGCCAGCAGCGTTGGACAGGGTAGTCGAGATACGCAGTATTTT.

The chain employs TRBV2 and TRBJ1-2; 11 bases map to TRBD1. Looked up from germline, CDR1 is SNHLY and CDR2 is FYNNEI. V was pared by 4 bases and J by 5 bases, with 6 bases of the junction left unmatched. The CDR3 has 15 residues. CDR3 nucleotide sequence: TGTGCCAGCAGTGTGGGACAGGGGGTTGGGTATGGCTACACCTTC. It specifies CASSVGQGVGYGYTF.

The genes are TRBV2 and TRBJ2-7, with 7 bases aligning to TRBD1. The germline CDR1 and CDR2 sequences are SNHLY and FYNNEI. V dropped 9 bases and J dropped 0; count of bases not matched to a gene: 8. The CDR3 totals 14 residues. In DNA, the CDR3 is TGTGCCAGTACTGGACAGGCTATCTCCTACGAGCAGTACTTC. Its protein is CASTGQAISYEQYF.

The chain combines TRBV6-5 with TRBJ1-5, with a weak D call TRBD1 (5 bases). With 6 bases removed from V and 5 bases from J, the gap between germline ends came to 17 bases. Germline CDR1 is MNHEY and CDR2 is SVGAGI. This CDR3 contains 15 residues. As DNA, the CDR3 is TGTGCCAGCAGGAGGGACGGATCTACGGATCAGCCCCAGCATTTT. This sequence encodes CASRRDGSTDQPQHF.

J is TRBJ2-3 and V is TRBV7-9; 9 bases match TRBD1. V gave up 4 bases and J gave up 2 bases; unmatched junction bases: 7. The CDR3 is 16 amino acids. CDR1 is SEHNR, CDR2 FQNEAQ, per germline (reference sequence). CDR3 sequence (DNA): TGTGCCAGCAGCTCCCCGACAGGGGGGAACACAGATACGCAGTATTTT. Its translation is CASSSPTGGNTDTQYF.

This clone was seen a handful of times. The gene calls are TRBV27 and TRBJ2-7; D possibly corresponds to TRBD2 (6 bases). There are 15 residues in the CDR3. Trimming shortened V by 5 bases and J by 2 bases, and 16 bases separated the two germline ends. Germline V gene sequence: CDR1 MNHEY, CDR2 SMNVEV (reference sequence). CDR3 protein: CASSSRGAGTYEQYF. The CDR3 region has the DNA TGTGCCAGCAGTAGCCGCGGGGCGGGCACCTACGAGCAGTACTTC.

The V gene is TRBV12-3 or TRBV12-4, the J gene TRBJ1-2; maybe TRBD1 (6 bases). This CDR3 is built from 13 residues. V was shortened by 4 bases and J by 8 bases, with 14 bases between the two germline ends. The CDR3 nucleotides read TGTGCCAGCAGTTATGGGGGGCGAGGAGGCTACACCTTC. Its protein product is CASSYGGRGGYTF.

The CDR3 protein is CASSLWGEETLHF. The CDR3 nucleotides are TGTGCCAGCAGCCTGTGGGGGGAAGAAACCCTCCACTTT. The chain has TRBV7-2 and TRBJ1-6; D possibly corresponds to TRBD1 (5 bases). Germline CDR1 is SGHTA and CDR2 is FQGNSA. There are 13 residues in the CDR3. The V end was cut by 5 bases, the J end by 14 bases, with 16 bases between.

The chain combines TRBV19 with TRBJ1-6; TRBD1 is a possible D gene (6 bases). V gave up 5 bases and J gave up 0 bases, with 17 bases separating them. The CDR3 is made up of 18 amino acids. Germline assignment: CDR1 LNHDA and CDR2 SQIVND (reference sequence). CDR3 amino acids: CASSPRTASSSYNSPLHF. The CDR3 nucleotides read TGTGCCAGTAGTCCGCGGACAGCCTCGAGCTCCTATAATTCACCCCTCCACTTT.

In regard to this clone: This sample includes further DNA sequences coding for the same CDR3. The chain employs TRBV6-5 and TRBJ1-1, with a possible D match to TRBD1 (6 bases). Germline V gene data show CDR1 as MNHEY and CDR2 as SVGAGI. The CDR3 length is 14 residues. With 5 bases removed from V and 8 bases from J, the gap between germline ends came to 18 bases. The CDR3 loop is CASSPTGKGDEAFF. The CDR3 bases are TGTGCCAGCAGTCCGACAGGAAAAGGAGACGAAGCTTTCTTT.

The rearrangement uses TRBV5-1 and TRBJ2-5, with D perhaps assigned TRBD1 or TRBD2 (5 bases each). Trimming pared 0 bases from V and 5 bases from J, leaving 14 bases between. CDR1 is SGHRS, CDR2 YFSETQ, per germline. CDR3 length: 15 residues. DNA of the CDR3: TGCGCCAGCAGCTTGGCCGGGACCGCCGGGGAGACCCAGTACTTC. Translation: CASSLAGTAGETQYF.

This chain joins TRBV7-9 and TRBJ2-3; the D gene is possibly TRBD1 (6 bases). Germline CDR1 and CDR2: SEHNR and FQNEAQ (reference sequence). This CDR3 contains 15 residues. V lost 4 bases, J lost 0 bases, and 11 bases lay in between. The chain's CDR3 is CASSSMTGSTDTQYF. CDR3 sequence (DNA): TGTGCCAGCAGCTCGATGACAGGTAGCACAGATACGCAGTATTTT.